This T cell receptor (beta chain) was obtained from a study of T cells in Graves' hyperthyroidism and ophthalmopathy. Whole-study findings and limits: Most thyroid-expanded clonotypes above 0.001 were also found in blood. A model of 13 V-J features distinguished ophthalmopathy from stable hyperthyroidism.

What was amplified from RNA transcripts were TCR beta CDR3 regions. With the HTBI primer set, the TCR CDR3 went through a first round of RT-PCR. MiXCR was run by TCRdb on the multiplex PCR reads, yielding one entry per CDR3 protein. The sample holds about 350,000 distinct CDR3 sequences, 15% to 20% seen once. This clonotype has a count of ten or more. Its antigen is undetermined. Patients were excluded because of uncontrolled infection, other autoimmune disease, pregnancy or lactation. This sample holds PBMCs from less than 13 ml fresh peripheral blood. Deletions cut 4 bases from V and 2 bases from J, with 8 bases between. This CDR3 spans 13 amino acids. The germline V gene encodes CDR1 MDHEN and CDR2 SYDVKM.

This sequence originates from a woman aged 40 to 50 with Graves' ophthalmopathy. The chain combines TRBV28 with TRBJ1-2, with D maybe TRBD1 (5 bases). The source material was blood. Written as DNA, the CDR3 is TGTGCCAGCAGTTGGGAGGGGAACTATGGCTACACCTTC. Translating gives CASSWEGNYGYTF.